This record concerns one TCR beta chain sequence. Within the sample, other DNA sequences also encode this same CDR3. This sample was taken from a study of blood T cell repertoires in COVID-19. V lost 5 bases, J lost 0 bases, and 11 bases lay in between. The V gene's germline CDR1 is MDHEN and CDR2 SYDVKM. This CDR3 is built from 15 residues. Sequenced by immunoSEQ multiplex PCR; TCRdb stores in-frame clones only, minus some. The sample contains roughly 180,000 clones, approximately 84% of which appear only once. Residents of approximately 25 US areas, aged about 18 to 100 years, made up the participants.

Sequencing was performed on PBMCs or T cells enriched from blood (not recorded which). The J gene is TRBJ1-3, the V gene TRBV28, with TRBD1 as a possible D gene (6 bases). The sequence was obtained from a woman aged 40 to 50 with acute COVID-19. For the CDR3, the DNA is TGTGCCAGCAGTCTTGGACAGATCTCTGGAAACACCATATATTTT. It codes for CASSLGQISGNTIYF.